The subject of this entry is one T cell receptor beta chain. Its antigen is currently unknown. This sample was included in a study of vaccination effects on CD4 cells after COVID-19. Study overall: Post-vaccine specimens were collected at a median of 72 days following the second dose.

The ViraFEST assay expanded antigen-specific CD4+ T cells with viral peptide pools before sequencing. The culture ran for about 11 days, and then CD4+ T cells were isolated. Everyone in the study got two shots of either the BNT162b2 or mRNA-1273 vaccine. The V end lost 0 bases, the J end lost 15 bases, and 21 bases lay between the germline ends. CDR3 length: 16 amino acids. The V gene's germline CDR1 is LNHDA and CDR2 SQIVND (reference sequence). Sequenced by immunoSEQ multiplex PCR; TCRdb stores in-frame clones only, minus some. The table lists around 60,000 clones, 73% of them singletons. This TCR came from a human donor who received a COVID-19 vaccine. The sequencing here drew on CD4+ T cells from PBMCs cultured with HCoV-229E spike peptides, taken after COVID-19 vaccination. The gene calls are TRBV19 and TRBJ1-6, with D hard to call. The CDR3, as DNA: TGTGCCAGTAGTATAGACCCAACTTTGGGTCCTGAGGACCTCCACTTT. Amino acids: CASSIDPTLGPEDLHF. Complete variable domain (other parts from reference TRBV19 and TRBJ1-6): DGGITQSPKYLFRKEGQNVTLSCEQNLNHDAMYWYRQDPGQGLRLIYYSQIVNDFQKGDIAEGYSVSREKKESFPLTVTSAQKNPTAFYLCASSIDPTLGPEDLHFGNGTRLTVT.